The entry below gives a single T cell receptor beta chain sequence along with its context. Its specificity is not known. Only in-frame clones appear in the TCRdb table, and some are missing; sequencing was by immunoSEQ multiplex PCR. The sample consists of more than 85,000 clones, around 90% of them appearing once. Germline trimming cut 3 bases from V and 6 bases from J; bases unmatched to any gene: 7. Germline V gene lookup returns CDR1 MNHNS and CDR2 SASEGT. This CDR3 region has 14 residues. The data were obtained in a study of siplizumab effects on memory and regulatory T cells. The study, taken as a whole, reports: Naive T cell populations appeared to exhibit greater diversity than memory cells and appeared to be major alloresponse contributors. Most alloreactive clones went unmapped to unstimulated subsets; only a minor fraction mapped. In the presence of siplizumab, alloreactive sequences traceable to unstimulated CD4+ memory cells were significantly reduced.

The V and J genes are TRBV6-1 and TRBJ2-7; 8 bases are a match to TRBD1. This receptor was identified in a human donor in good health. Sequenced: Tregs sorted from blood. This CDR3 is CASSDRGQIGEQYF. In DNA, the CDR3 is TGTGCCAGCAGTGACAGGGGGCAGATCGGCGAGCAGTACTTC.